This T cell receptor beta chain was recorded in a study of blood T cell repertoires in COVID-19. There are 13 residues in the CDR3. The germline gives CDR1 LGHNA, CDR2 YSLEER. Trimming shortened V by 2 bases and J by 3 bases, and 7 bases separated the two germline ends. Data came from immunoSEQ multiplex PCR; TCRdb stores just in-frame clones and leaves some out. The table has approximately 200,000 clones, roughly 87% seen once. This clone was counted a single time. Other DNA sequences in the same sample also yield this CDR3. The chain uses TRBV4-3 and TRBJ1-1, with D unclear. The sequence was obtained from a man aged 18 to 30 with acute COVID-19. The specimen sequenced was PBMCs or T cells enriched from blood (not recorded which). CDR3 sequence reads: CASSQTGYTEAFF. CDR3 sequence (DNA): TGCGCCAGCAGCCAAACGGGGTACACTGAAGCTTTCTTT.